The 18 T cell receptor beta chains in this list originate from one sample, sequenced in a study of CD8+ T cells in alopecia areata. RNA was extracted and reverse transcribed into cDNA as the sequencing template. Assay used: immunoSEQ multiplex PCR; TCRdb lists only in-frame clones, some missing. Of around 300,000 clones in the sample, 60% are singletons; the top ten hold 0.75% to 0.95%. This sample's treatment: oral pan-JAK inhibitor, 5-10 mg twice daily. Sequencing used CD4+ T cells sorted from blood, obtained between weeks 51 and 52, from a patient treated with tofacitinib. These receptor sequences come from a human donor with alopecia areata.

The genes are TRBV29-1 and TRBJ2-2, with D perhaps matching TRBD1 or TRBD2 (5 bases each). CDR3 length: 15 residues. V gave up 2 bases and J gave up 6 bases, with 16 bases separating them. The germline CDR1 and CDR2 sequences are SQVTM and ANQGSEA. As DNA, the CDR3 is TGCAGCGTTGAAAGATCCGGGACCCTTCCCGGGGAGCTGTTTTTT. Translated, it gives CSVERSGTLPGELFF.

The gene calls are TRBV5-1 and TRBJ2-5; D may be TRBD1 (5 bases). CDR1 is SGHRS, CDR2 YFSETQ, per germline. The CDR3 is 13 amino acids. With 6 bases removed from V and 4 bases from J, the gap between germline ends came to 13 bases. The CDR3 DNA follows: TGCGCCAGCATGACTCACCAGGGAGAGACCCAGTACTTC. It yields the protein CASMTHQGETQYF.

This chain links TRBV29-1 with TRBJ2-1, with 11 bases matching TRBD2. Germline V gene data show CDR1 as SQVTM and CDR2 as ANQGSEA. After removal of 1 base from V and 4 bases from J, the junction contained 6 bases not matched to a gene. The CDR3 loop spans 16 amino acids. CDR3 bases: TGCAGCGTTGAAGGCCTAGCGGGGGGCCCGTACAATGAGCAGTTCTTC. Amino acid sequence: CSVEGLAGGPYNEQFF.

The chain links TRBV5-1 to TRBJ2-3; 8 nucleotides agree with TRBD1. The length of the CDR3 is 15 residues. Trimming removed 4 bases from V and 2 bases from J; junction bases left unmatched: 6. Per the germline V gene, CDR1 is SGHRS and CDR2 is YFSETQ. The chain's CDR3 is CASSSGQGFTDTQYF. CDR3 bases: TGCGCCAGCAGCAGCGGACAGGGCTTCACAGATACGCAGTATTTT.

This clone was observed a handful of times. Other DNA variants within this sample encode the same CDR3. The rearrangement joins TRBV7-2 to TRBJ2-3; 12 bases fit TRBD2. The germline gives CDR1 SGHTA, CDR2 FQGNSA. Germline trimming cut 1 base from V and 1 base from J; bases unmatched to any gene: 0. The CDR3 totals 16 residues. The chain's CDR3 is CASSLGLAGGTDTQYF. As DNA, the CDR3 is TGTGCCAGCAGCTTAGGACTAGCGGGGGGCACAGATACGCAGTATTTT. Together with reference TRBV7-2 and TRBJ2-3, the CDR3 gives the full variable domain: GAGVSQSPSNKVTEKGKDVELRCDPISGHTALYWYRQSLGQGLEFLIYFQGNSAPDKSGLPSDRFSAERTGGSVSTLTIQRTQQEDSAVYLCASSLGLAGGTDTQYFGPGTRLTVL.

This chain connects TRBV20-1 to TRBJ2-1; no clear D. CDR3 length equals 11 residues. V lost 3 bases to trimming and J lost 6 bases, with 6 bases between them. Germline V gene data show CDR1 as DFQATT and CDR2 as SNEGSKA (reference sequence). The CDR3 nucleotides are TGCAGTGCTAGGGGCAGCAATGAGCAGTTCTTC. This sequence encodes CSARGSNEQFF.

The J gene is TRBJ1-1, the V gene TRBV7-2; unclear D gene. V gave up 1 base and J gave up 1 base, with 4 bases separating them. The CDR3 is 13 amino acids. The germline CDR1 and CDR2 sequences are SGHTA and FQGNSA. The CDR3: CASSLVPNTEAFF. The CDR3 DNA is TGTGCCAGCAGCTTAGTCCCGAACACTGAAGCTTTCTTT.

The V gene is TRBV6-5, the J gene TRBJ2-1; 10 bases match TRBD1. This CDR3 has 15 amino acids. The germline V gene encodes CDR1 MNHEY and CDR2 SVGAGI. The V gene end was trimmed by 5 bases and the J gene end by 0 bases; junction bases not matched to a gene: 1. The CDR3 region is CASSRTGGSYNEQFF. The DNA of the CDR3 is TGTGCCAGCAGTCGGACAGGGGGCTCCTACAATGAGCAGTTCTTC.

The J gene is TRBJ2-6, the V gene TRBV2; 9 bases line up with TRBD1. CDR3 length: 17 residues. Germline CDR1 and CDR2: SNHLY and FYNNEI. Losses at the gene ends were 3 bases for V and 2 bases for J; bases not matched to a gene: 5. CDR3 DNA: TGTGCCAGCAGTGATACAGGGGGCAAGGCTGGGGCCAACGTCCTGACTTTC. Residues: CASSDTGGKAGANVLTF.

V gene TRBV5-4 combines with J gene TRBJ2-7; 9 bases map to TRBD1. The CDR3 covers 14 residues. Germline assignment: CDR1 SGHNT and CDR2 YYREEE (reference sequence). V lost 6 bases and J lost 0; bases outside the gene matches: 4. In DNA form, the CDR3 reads TGTGCCAGCACCCTACAGGGGGCCTCCTACGAGCAGTACTTC. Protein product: CASTLQGASYEQYF.

The CDR3 DNA is TGCAGCGGGGGGACAGGGCTATTCAATGAGCAGTTCTTC. It specifies CSGGTGLFNEQFF. The chain is built from TRBV29-1 and TRBJ2-1; 9 nucleotides match TRBD1. The CDR3 extends over 13 amino acids. Germline loops: CDR1 SQVTM, CDR2 ANQGSEA. Losses at the gene ends were 7 bases for V and 6 bases for J; bases not matched to a gene: 7.

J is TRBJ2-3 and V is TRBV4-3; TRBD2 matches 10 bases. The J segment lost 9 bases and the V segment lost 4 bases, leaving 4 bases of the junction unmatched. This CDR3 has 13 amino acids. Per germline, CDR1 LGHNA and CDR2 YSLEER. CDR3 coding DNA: TGCGCCAGCAGCCCTAGCGGGGGCAACACGCAGTATTTT. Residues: CASSPSGGNTQYF.

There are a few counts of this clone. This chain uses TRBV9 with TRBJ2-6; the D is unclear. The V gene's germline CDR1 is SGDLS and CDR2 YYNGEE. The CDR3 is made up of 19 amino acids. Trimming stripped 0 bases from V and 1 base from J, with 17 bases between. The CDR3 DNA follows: TGTGCCAGCAGCGTAGAGGCTCAAATAGTTGCGTCTGGGGCCAACGTCCTGACTTTC. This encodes CASSVEAQIVASGANVLTF.

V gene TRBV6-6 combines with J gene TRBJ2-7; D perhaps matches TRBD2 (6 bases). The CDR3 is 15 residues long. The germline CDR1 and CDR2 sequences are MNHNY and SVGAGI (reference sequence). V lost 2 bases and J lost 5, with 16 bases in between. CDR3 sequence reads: CASSYDGGAGHEQYF. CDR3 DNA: TGTGCCAGCAGTTACGACGGGGGAGCCGGTCACGAGCAGTACTTC.

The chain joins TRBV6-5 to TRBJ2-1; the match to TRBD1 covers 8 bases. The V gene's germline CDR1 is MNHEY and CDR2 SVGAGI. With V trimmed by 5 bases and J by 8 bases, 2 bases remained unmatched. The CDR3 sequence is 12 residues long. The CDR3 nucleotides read TGTGCCAGCAGTCCGACAGGGGATGAGCAGTTCTTC. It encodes CASSPTGDEQFF.

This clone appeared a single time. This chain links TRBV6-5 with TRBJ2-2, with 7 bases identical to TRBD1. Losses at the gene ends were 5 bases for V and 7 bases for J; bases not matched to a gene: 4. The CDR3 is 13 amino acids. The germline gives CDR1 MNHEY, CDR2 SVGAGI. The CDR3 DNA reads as TGTGCCAGCAGTAGACAGGGTATCGGGGAGCTGTTTTTT. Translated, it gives CASSRQGIGELFF.

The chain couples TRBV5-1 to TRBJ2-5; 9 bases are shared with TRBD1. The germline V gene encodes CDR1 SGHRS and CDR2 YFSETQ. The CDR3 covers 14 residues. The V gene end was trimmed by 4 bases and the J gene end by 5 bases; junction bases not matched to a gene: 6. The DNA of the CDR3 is TGCGCCAGCAGCCCCGGACAGGGGAGGGAGACCCAGTACTTC. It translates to CASSPGQGRETQYF.

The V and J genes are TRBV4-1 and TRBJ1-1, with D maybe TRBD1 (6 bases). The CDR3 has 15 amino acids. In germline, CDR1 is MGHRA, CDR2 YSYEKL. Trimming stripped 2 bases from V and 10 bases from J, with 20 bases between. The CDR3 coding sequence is TGCGCCAGCAGCCAATCGCCAGGGGCGGTTATGAGAGCTTTCTTT. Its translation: CASSQSPGAVMRAFF.